The clone carrying this T cell receptor beta chain was detected only a few times. What it binds is unknown. Multiplex PCR with BIOMED2 TRB-A/B primer pools amplified TRB rearrangements. TCRdb re-called the multiplex PCR reads through MiXCR, storing one row per CDR3 protein. The data show fewer than 6,500 distinct CDR3 sequences, approximately 20% seen once. From blood, about 250-500 ng of genomic DNA served as TRB template. The sample is drawn from a study of T and B cells in COVID-19 patients. Overall study context: Critical illness requiring mechanical ventilation or extracorporeal membrane oxygenation affected 12 of 20 active-infection patients. Study-level results: Patients with COVID-19 reportedly showed strongly skewed T cell receptor beta variable and joining gene usage.

CDR3 length: 16 residues. J was trimmed by 3 bases and V by 3 bases; bases with no gene match: 10. Germline lookup yields CDR1 DFQATT and CDR2 SNEGSKA (reference sequence). Sequenced: blood. This rearrangement joins TRBV20-1 to TRBJ2-2; TRBD2 matches 7 bases. This sequence was found in a human donor who had recovered from COVID-19. CDR3 bases: TGCAGTGCTAGGGGTTGGGAAGCGGGGCACACCGGGGAGCTGTTTTTT. Translation: CSARGWEAGHTGELFF.